Below, 5 T cell receptor beta chains from the same sample are listed, as sequenced in a study of PD-1 blockade in classical Hodgkin lymphoma. Relapses following autologous stem cell transplantation were seen in all patients, with brentuximab vedotin exposure varying. Repertoires were generated with immunoSEQ multiplex PCR, while TCRdb's copy carries only in-frame clones and drops some. The sample yields under 70,000 clones, 70% to 80% seen once. Sequenced material: peripheral blood mononuclear cells (PBMCs), taken before the second cycle of nivolumab. All receptors come from a human donor with classical Hodgkin lymphoma.

The chain recombines TRBV11-1 with TRBJ2-7, with 7 bases that match TRBD1. The V segment lost 5 bases and the J segment 1 base; nucleotides outside the gene matches: 5. From germline, CDR1 is SGHAT and CDR2 FQDESV (reference sequence). The CDR3 consists of 14 residues. CDR3 DNA: TGTGCCAGCAGCCTCGGACAGGTGTCCTACGAGCAGTACTTC. Protein product: CASSLGQVSYEQYF.

The V call is TRBV2, the J call TRBJ1-2; 12 bases agree with TRBD1. The CDR3 spans 22 residues. The J segment lost 5 bases and the V segment lost 7 bases, leaving 29 bases of the junction unmatched. Germline values: CDR1 SNHLY, CDR2 FYNNEI. The CDR3 is CASTLKGGTGGLQSGSQYGYTF. CDR3 nucleotide sequence: TGTGCCAGCACCCTAAAGGGGGGGACAGGGGGCCTCCAAAGCGGGTCCCAATATGGCTACACCTTC. Combining the CDR3 with reference TRBV2 and TRBJ1-2 gives the whole variable domain EPEVTQTPSHQVTQMGQEVILRCVPISNHLYFYWYRQILGQKVEFLVSFYNNEISEKSEIFDDQFSVERPDGSNFTLKIRSTKLEDSAMYFCASTLKGGTGGLQSGSQYGYTFGSGTRLTVV.

To note about this clone: One junction end does not reproduce the germline sequence, and a read error may be involved. Other DNA sequences within the sample encode an identical CDR3. This chain joins TRBV4-1 and TRBJ1-3; D not certain. The CDR3 is 15 residues long. From germline, CDR1 is MGHRA and CDR2 YSYEKL. The CDR3 DNA follows: TGTGCCAGCAGCTGGCAATATCTTCATGGAAACACCATATATTTT. This translates into CASSWQYLHGNTIYF.

With respect to this clone: Relative to the germline gene, one junction end is altered; a read error may explain this. This chain links TRBV6-1 with TRBJ2-5; D may be TRBD1 (6 bases). The J call may be mistaken, given a closer DNA end match to TRBJ2-7. Germline loops: CDR1 MNHNS, CDR2 SASEGT. The CDR3 extends over 14 amino acids. CDR3 sequence (DNA): TGTGCCAGCCGATGGGTACAGGGCTCCGACGAGCAGTACTTC. Translated, it gives CASRWVQGSDEQYF.

The gene calls are TRBV28 and TRBJ2-3; D call uncertain. Germline V gene sequence: CDR1 MDHEN, CDR2 SYDVKM. Trimming removed 3 bases at V and 0 bases at J, with 10 bases between. CDR3 length: 15 amino acids. In DNA, the CDR3 is TGTGCCAGCAGTTTCATGGCTACTAGCACAGATACGCAGTATTTT. Translated, it gives CASSFMATSTDTQYF. Together with reference TRBV28 and TRBJ2-3, the CDR3 gives the full variable domain: DVKVTQSSRYLVKRTGEKVFLECVQDMDHENMFWYRQDPGLGLRLIYFSYDVKMKEKGDIPEGYSVSREKKERFSLILESASTNQTSMYLCASSFMATSTDTQYFGPGTRLTVL.